The present TCR beta chain was sequenced within a study of blood T cell repertoires in COVID-19 (dated by TCRdb to 2020 to 2021). A note on the overall study: Samples from collaborators originated in the United States, Italy and Spain and spanned both the acute and convalescent phases of COVID-19. Where available, HLA class I and class II types were taken from metadata supplied by the sample provider and were not determined by assay-based typing. The dataset comprised deeply sampled blood TCRbeta repertoires from subjects exposed to, actively infected with, or recovered from COVID-19. The repertoires were made available in a free public database intended to serve as a resource for research on the immune response to SARS-CoV-2. The samples were drawn from the first 160 participants of the ongoing ImmuneRACE study and from some 1,300 subjects provided by 6 global collaborators. The material from the prospective study consisted of cDNA or gDNA derived from T cells, B-cell-depleted T cells, or PBMCs. A de-identified subject ID, COVID-19 status, age in years and sex were almost always included in the sample metadata.

To note about this clone: Its target antigen remains unknown. Base qualities are not provided; no much larger clone lies one nucleotide away.

In Seattle, one collaborating source enrolled patients while the infection was active and tracked those patients longitudinally over the course of disease. Collaborating institutions collected whole blood in K2EDTA tubes following their own protocols. For TCRbeta analysis, collaborators shipped samples in one of three forms: frozen whole blood, isolated PBMCs, or DNA extracted from either of those sample types. The CDR3 spans 15 residues, from the cysteine through the phenylalanine. The retained sequence is limited to the CDR3, 45 bases, with the frame set at the first base. According to the germline V gene (reference sequence), CDR1 reads LNHDA and CDR2 reads SQIVND. Deletion took 6 bases off V and 0 bases off J, with a span of 13 bases between the germline ends. TCRbeta CDR3 regions were amplified from genomic DNA using the immunoSEQ Assay, a bias-controlled multiplex PCR. Per the authors' processing: The number of nucleated cells in each sample was estimated from the amplification of reference gene primers within the assay. Sequence reads were collapsed and filtered to measure the absolute abundance of every unique TCRbeta CDR3 rearrangement. Productive Simpson clonality was computed per sample as the square root of Simpson's diversity index over productive rearrangements. Here the immuneACCESS table is served through TCRdb, limited to in-frame sequences with V and J called. Missing clones are a known gap in these copies; in checked studies unresolved V genes cover under half, and the rest lacks a known reason. The DNA gave D and trimming, while V, J and clone size come from that table. The sample records 180,000 or so clones, roughly 81% of which are singletons. Of the sample, approximately 11% is held by the ten largest clones.

What the work shows at the level of the full study, not this receptor alone: Clinical and demographic metadata were provided uncurated, with the amount varying by source and participant.

Sample: peripheral blood. This receptor was identified in a woman between 40 and 55 years old with COVID-19, enrolled during active disease. Recombination linked TRBV19 to TRBJ2-3, with no confidently assigned D gene. The nucleotide sequence reads TGTGCCAGTAGAATGACTGATACTAGCACAGATACGCAGTATTTT. This codes for CASRMTDTSTDTQYF.